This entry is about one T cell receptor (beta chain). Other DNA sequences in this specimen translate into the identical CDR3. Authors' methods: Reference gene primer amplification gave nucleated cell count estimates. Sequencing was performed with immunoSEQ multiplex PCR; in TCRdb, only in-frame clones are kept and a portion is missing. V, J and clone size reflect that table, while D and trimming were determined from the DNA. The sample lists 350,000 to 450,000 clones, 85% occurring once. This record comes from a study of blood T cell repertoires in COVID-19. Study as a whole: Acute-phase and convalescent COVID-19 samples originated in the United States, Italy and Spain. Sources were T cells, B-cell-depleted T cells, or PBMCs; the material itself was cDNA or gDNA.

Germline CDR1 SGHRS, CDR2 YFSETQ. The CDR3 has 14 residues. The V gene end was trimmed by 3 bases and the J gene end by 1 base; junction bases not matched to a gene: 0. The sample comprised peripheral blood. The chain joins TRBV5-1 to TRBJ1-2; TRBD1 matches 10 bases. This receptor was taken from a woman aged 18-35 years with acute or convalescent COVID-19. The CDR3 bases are TGCGCCAGCAGCTGGACAGGGGGTAACTATGGCTACACCTTC. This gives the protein CASSWTGGNYGYTF. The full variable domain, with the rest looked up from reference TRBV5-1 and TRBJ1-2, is KAGVTQTPRYLIKTRGQQVTLSCSPISGHRSVSWYQQTPGQGLQFLFEYFSETQRNKGNFPGRFSGRQFSNSRSEMNVSTLELGDSALYLCASSWTGGNYGYTFGSGTRLTVV.